The 13 T cell receptor beta chains below all came from one sample that was sequenced in a study of blood T cell repertoires in COVID-19. Method: immunoSEQ multiplex PCR; TCRdb's copy keeps in-frame clones and lacks some. The repertoire includes 68,000 or so clones, about nine tenths of them detected once, and 5.5% to 7% sits in the top ten. Sequenced material: peripheral blood. The receptors here all came from a woman in her seventies with acute or convalescent COVID-19.

This clone was detected a few times. The rearrangement joins TRBV5-1 to TRBJ1-5, with D uncertain. The CDR3 covers 14 residues. Germline CDR1 is SGHRS and CDR2 is YFSETQ. The V end lost 1 base, the J end lost 5 bases, and 10 bases lay between the germline ends. The CDR3 protein is CASSLSSSDQPQHF. CDR3 nucleotide sequence: TGCGCCAGCAGCTTGTCCTCATCGGATCAGCCCCAGCATTTT.

V is TRBV7-3 and J is TRBJ1-2; possibly TRBD1 for D (6 bases). Germline V gene sequence: CDR1 SGHTA, CDR2 FQGTGA. The length of the CDR3 is 16 residues. V was cut by 2 bases and J by 1 base, with 14 bases left in between. DNA of the CDR3: TGTGCCAGCAGCTTACACCAGGGGTGGGGTAACTATGGCTACACCTTC. Protein product: CASSLHQGWGNYGYTF.

This chain uses TRBV6-5 with TRBJ1-5; TRBD1 agrees at 8 bases. The CDR3 has 14 residues. CDR1 and CDR2 (germline): MNHEY, SVGAGI. J lost 9 bases, V lost 6 bases, and 10 bases had no gene match. CDR3 residues: CASSDTQGVGPQHF. In DNA, the CDR3 is TGTGCCAGCAGCGATACACAGGGGGTAGGGCCCCAGCATTTT.

This clone was detected a few times. The chain recombines TRBV3-1 (or the pseudogene TRBV3-2) with TRBJ1-2; 7 bases line up with TRBD1. Trimming took 1 base from V and 4 from J; bases not matched to a gene: 9. The germline V gene encodes CDR1 LGHDT and CDR2 YNNKEL (reference sequence). CDR3 length: 16 amino acids. Here the CDR3 DNA reads TGTGCCAGCAGCCAAGCTACAGGGGAGTACTCCTATGGCTACACCTTC. Translating it yields CASSQATGEYSYGYTF.

The rearrangement links TRBV5-6 to TRBJ1-2, with TRBD1 matching 8 bases. The CDR3 sequence is 16 residues long. CDR1 and CDR2 from the germline V gene are SGHDT and YYEEEE. V lost 4 bases, J lost 4 bases, and 12 bases stayed unmatched. CDR3 nucleotide sequence: TGTGCCAGCAGCCCTGAACGGACAGGGAGGATCTATGGCTACACCTTC. Its translation is CASSPERTGRIYGYTF.

This rearrangement joins TRBV7-9 to TRBJ1-1; the match to TRBD1 covers 7 bases. The germline V gene has CDR1 SEHNR and CDR2 FQNEAQ (reference sequence). There are 14 residues in the CDR3. Trimming cost V 3 bases and J 0 bases; bases outside gene matches: 1. The CDR3 sequence: CASSLTGLNTEAFF. In DNA form, the CDR3 reads TGTGCCAGCAGCTTGACAGGGTTGAACACTGAAGCTTTCTTT.

This chain links TRBV10-2 with TRBJ2-7, with 7 nucleotides matching TRBD1. The CDR3 sequence is 15 residues long. Germline assignment: CDR1 WSHSY and CDR2 SAAADI. V shed 4 bases, J shed 5 bases, and the junction held 11 bases outside the gene matches. The CDR3 DNA is TGCGCCAGCAGTGGTTCAGACAGGGTGCGAAACGAGCAGTACTTC. This encodes CASSGSDRVRNEQYF.

The chain is built from TRBV15 and TRBJ2-2; 10 positions match TRBD1. CDR1 LNHNV and CDR2 YYDKDF come from the germline V gene (reference sequence). With V trimmed by 1 base and J by 2 bases, 7 bases remained unmatched. The CDR3 totals 18 residues. CDR3 sequence (DNA): TGTGCCACCAGCAGAGCACGTGGGACAGGGGCCAACACCGGGGAGCTGTTTTTT. As protein: CATSRARGTGANTGELFF.

The chain uses TRBV12-3 or TRBV12-4 and TRBJ1-1, with 7 nucleotides matching TRBD1. Trimming removed 8 bases from V and 11 bases from J; junction bases left unmatched: 11. The CDR3 has 12 residues. CDR3 loop: CASSIRGTDAFF. The CDR3 DNA reads TGTGCCAGCTCCATCAGAGGGACAGACGCTTTCTTT.

As concerns this clone: The junction does not match germline at one end; this may be a read error. This sequence joins TRBV7-9 and TRBJ1-1, with D unclear. This CDR3 is 12 amino acids long. CDR1 and CDR2 (germline): SEHNR, FQNEAQ (reference sequence). The CDR3 region has the DNA TGTGCCAGCAGCTTCCCAAACAGTGAAGCTTTCTTT. Residues: CASSFPNSEAFF. Filled out from reference TRBV7-9 and TRBJ1-1, the complete variable domain reads DTGVSQNPRHKITKRGQNVTFRCDPISEHNRLYWYRQTLGQGPEFLTYFQNEAQLEKSRLLSDRFSAERPKGSFSTLEIQRTEQGDSAMYLCASSFPNSEAFFGQGTRLTVV.

The rearrangement joins TRBV20-1 to TRBJ1-5; 8 bases map to TRBD1. Germline V lookup: CDR1 DFQATT, CDR2 SNEGSKA (reference sequence). The CDR3 runs 16 residues. The ends lost 4 bases at V and 4 bases at J; junction bases unmatched: 12. The CDR3 DNA follows: TGCAGTGCTAATGAACAGACAGGGGTCGGGAATCAGCCCCAGCATTTT. It codes for CSANEQTGVGNQPQHF.

J is TRBJ2-5 and V is TRBV6-7; tentatively, D is TRBD1 (5 bases). TRBV6-7 is filed as an ORF, its function uncertain. The ends were cut back, 6 bases at V and 1 base at J, with 15 bases in the middle. CDR3 length: 15 residues. CDR3 nucleotide sequence: TGTGCCAGCAGCCTCCCAGGGTGGCCCCAAGAGACCCAGTACTTC. Translating it yields CASSLPGWPQETQYF.

The V gene is TRBV29-1, the J gene TRBJ1-4; D unclear. The CDR3 length is 11 residues. Germline CDR1 reads SQVTM; CDR2 reads ANQGSEA. Between the trimmed V and J ends, which lost 5 bases and 4 bases, there was a span of 5 bases. Here the CDR3 reads CSVRDNEKLFF. DNA of the CDR3: TGCAGCGTTCGGGATAATGAAAAACTGTTTTTT.